This section outlines one T cell receptor (beta chain) sequence together with its context. Profiled with immunoSEQ multiplex PCR; TCRdb holds only in-frame clones, not every one. The table has approximately 320,000 clones, 65% to 90% seen once; the top ten hold around 6.9%. These data originate in a study of blood T cell repertoires in COVID-19. Background on the study: There were acute and convalescent COVID-19 samples, and they came from the United States, Italy and Spain. The cDNA or gDNA used as material had been derived from T cells, B-cell-depleted T cells, or PBMCs.

The germline CDR1 and CDR2 sequences are MNHEY and SVGAGI. The CDR3 spans 13 residues. V was pared by 8 bases and J by 1 base, with 11 bases between. Sample: peripheral blood. This chain uses TRBV6-5 with TRBJ1-2; D gene uncertain. The receptor's source is a human donor in a cohort sampled during active COVID-19. The CDR3 loop reads CASSREFNYGYTF. Here the CDR3 DNA reads TGTGCCAGCTCGCGGGAATTTAACTATGGCTACACCTTC.